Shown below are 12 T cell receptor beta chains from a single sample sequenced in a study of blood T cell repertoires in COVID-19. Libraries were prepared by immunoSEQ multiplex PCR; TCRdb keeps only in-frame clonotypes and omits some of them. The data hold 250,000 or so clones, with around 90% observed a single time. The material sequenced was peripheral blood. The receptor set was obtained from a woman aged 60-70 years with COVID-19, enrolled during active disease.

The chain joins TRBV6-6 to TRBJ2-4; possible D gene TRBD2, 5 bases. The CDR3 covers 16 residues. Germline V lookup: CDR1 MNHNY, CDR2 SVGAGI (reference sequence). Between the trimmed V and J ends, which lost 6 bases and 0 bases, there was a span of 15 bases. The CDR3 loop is CASSDGRGIAKNIQYF. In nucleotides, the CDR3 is TGTGCCAGCAGCGACGGCCGGGGTATAGCCAAAAACATTCAGTACTTC.

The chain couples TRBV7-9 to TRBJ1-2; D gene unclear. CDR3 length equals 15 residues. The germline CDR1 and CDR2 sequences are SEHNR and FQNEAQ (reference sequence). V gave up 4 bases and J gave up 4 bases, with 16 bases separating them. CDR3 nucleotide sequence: TGTGCCAGCAGCTCGCGGAGAGGTGAGGGCTATGGCTACACCTTC. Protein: CASSSRRGEGYGYTF.

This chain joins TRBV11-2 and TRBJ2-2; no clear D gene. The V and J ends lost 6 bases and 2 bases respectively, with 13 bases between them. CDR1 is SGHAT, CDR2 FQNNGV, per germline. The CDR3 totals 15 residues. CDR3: CASRVAGSNTGELFF. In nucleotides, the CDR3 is TGTGCCAGCAGAGTGGCAGGTTCTAACACCGGGGAGCTGTTTTTT. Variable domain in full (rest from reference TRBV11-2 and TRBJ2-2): EAGVAQSPRYKIIEKRQSVAFWCNPISGHATLYWYQQILGQGPKLLIQFQNNGVVDDSQLPKDRFSAERLKGVDSTLKIQPAKLEDSAVYLCASRVAGSNTGELFFGEGSRLTVL.

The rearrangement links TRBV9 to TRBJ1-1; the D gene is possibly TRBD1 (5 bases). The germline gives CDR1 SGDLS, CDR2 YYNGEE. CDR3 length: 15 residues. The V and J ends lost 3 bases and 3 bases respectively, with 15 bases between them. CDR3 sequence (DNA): TGTGCCAGCAGCGCACCCGACCGGGGGGACACTGAAGCTTTCTTT. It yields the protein CASSAPDRGDTEAFF.

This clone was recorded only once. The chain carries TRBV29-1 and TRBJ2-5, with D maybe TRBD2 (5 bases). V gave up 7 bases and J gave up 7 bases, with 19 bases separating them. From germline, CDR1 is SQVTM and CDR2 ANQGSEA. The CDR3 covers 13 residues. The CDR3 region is CSGLERWKGTQYF. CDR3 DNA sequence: TGCAGCGGTCTTGAGCGGTGGAAGGGGACCCAGTACTTC. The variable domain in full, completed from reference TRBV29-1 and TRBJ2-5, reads SAVISQKPSRDICQRGTSLTIQCQVDSQVTMMFWYRQQPGQSLTLIATANQGSEATYESGFVIDKFPISRPNLTFSTLTVSNMSPEDSSIYLCSGLERWKGTQYFGPGTRLLVL.

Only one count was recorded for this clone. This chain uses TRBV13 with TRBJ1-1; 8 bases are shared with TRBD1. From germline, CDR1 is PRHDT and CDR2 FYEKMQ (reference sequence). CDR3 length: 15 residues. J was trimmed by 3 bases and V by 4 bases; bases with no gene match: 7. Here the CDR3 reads CASSSTGVGYTEAFF. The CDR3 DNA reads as TGTGCCAGCAGCTCGACAGGGGTCGGGTACACTGAAGCTTTCTTT.

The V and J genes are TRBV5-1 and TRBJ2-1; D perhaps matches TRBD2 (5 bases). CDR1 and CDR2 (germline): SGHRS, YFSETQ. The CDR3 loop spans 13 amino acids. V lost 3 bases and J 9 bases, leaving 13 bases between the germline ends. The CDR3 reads CASSSQEAGEQFF. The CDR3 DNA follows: TGCGCCAGCAGCTCCCAAGAGGCGGGTGAGCAGTTCTTC.

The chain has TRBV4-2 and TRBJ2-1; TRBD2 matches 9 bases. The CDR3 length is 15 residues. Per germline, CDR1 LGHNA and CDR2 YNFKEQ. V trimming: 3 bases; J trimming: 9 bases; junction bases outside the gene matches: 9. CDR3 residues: CASSQVAGVLGEQFF. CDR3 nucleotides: TGTGCCAGCAGCCAGGTAGCGGGGGTCCTCGGTGAGCAGTTCTTC.

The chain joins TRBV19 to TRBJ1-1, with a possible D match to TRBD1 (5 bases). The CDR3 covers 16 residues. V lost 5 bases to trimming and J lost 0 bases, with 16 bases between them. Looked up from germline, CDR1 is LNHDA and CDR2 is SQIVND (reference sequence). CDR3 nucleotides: TGTGCCAGTAGTGGGGCAGGTTACTTCATGAACACTGAAGCTTTCTTT. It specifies CASSGAGYFMNTEAFF.

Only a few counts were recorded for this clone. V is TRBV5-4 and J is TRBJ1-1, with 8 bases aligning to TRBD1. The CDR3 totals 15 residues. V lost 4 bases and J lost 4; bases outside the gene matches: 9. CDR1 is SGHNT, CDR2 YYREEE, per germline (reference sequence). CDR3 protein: CASSRPDRVGTEAFF. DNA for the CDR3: TGTGCCAGCAGCAGACCGGACAGGGTGGGCACTGAAGCTTTCTTT.

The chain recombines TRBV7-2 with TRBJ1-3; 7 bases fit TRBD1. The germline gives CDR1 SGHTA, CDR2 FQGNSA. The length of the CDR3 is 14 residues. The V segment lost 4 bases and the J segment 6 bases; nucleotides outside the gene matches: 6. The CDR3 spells CASSSGQVANTIYF. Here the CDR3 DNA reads TGTGCCAGCAGCTCCGGACAGGTTGCAAACACCATATATTTT. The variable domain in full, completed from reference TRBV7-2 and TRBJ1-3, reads GAGVSQSPSNKVTEKGKDVELRCDPISGHTALYWYRQSLGQGLEFLIYFQGNSAPDKSGLPSDRFSAERTGGSVSTLTIQRTQQEDSAVYLCASSSGQVANTIYFGEGSWLTVV.

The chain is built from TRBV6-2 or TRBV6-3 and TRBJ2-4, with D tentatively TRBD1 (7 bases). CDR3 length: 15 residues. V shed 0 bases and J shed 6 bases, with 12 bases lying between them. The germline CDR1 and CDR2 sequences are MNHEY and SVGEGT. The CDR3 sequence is CASSYSGQGGNIQYF. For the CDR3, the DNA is TGTGCCAGCAGTTACTCCGGGCAGGGGGGAAACATTCAGTACTTC.